These 10 T cell receptor beta chains originate from one sample sequenced in a study of blood T cell repertoires in COVID-19. Libraries were prepared by immunoSEQ multiplex PCR; TCRdb keeps only in-frame clonotypes and omits some of them. The profile shows about 270,000 clones, approximately 90% of them singletons. The sequencing input was PBMCs or T cells enriched from blood (not recorded which). These receptors came from a man between 40 and 49 years old who had been exposed to COVID-19.

The chain has TRBV4-2 and TRBJ2-7, with D perhaps matching TRBD2 (6 bases). Trimming removed 1 base from V and 5 bases from J, with 9 bases in between. This CDR3 comprises 13 residues. Germline CDR1 LGHNA, CDR2 YNFKEQ. The CDR3: CASSQVGEDEQYF. Here the CDR3 DNA reads TGTGCCAGCAGCCAAGTAGGGGAGGACGAGCAGTACTTC.

This chain joins TRBV4-1 and TRBJ1-1; 8 bases align to TRBD1. V shed 3 bases and J 4 bases; nucleotides not matched to a gene: 10. CDR1 is MGHRA and CDR2 is YSYEKL in the germline V gene. There are 16 residues in the CDR3. The CDR3 spells CASSQPRTGRSTEAFF. The CDR3 nucleotides are TGCGCCAGCAGCCAGCCCCGGACAGGGCGGAGCACTGAAGCTTTCTTT.

The chain uses TRBV19 and TRBJ2-7; weak D call: TRBD2 (7 bases). The germline V gene encodes CDR1 LNHDA and CDR2 SQIVND (reference sequence). Trimming took off 2 bases at V and 2 bases at J, with 13 bases between the two ends. The CDR3 totals 15 residues. This CDR3 reads CASSIKRDMAYEQYF. In DNA form, the CDR3 reads TGTGCCAGTAGTATAAAGCGGGACATGGCCTACGAGCAGTACTTC.

V gene TRBV19 combines with J gene TRBJ1-2; tentatively, D is TRBD1 (6 bases). The length of the CDR3 is 14 residues. V was pared by 1 base and J by 8 bases, with 14 bases between. CDR1 and CDR2 (germline): LNHDA, SQIVND (reference sequence). CDR3 amino acids: CASSIGRIRGGYTF. The CDR3 bases are TGTGCCAGTAGTATAGGGAGGATCAGGGGAGGCTACACCTTC. Drawing the rest from reference TRBV19 and TRBJ1-2, the complete variable domain is DGGITQSPKYLFRKEGQNVTLSCEQNLNHDAMYWYRQDPGQGLRLIYYSQIVNDFQKGDIAEGYSVSREKKESFPLTVTSAQKNPTAFYLCASSIGRIRGGYTFGSGTRLTVV.

The chain links TRBV19 to TRBJ2-3; D perhaps matches TRBD2 (6 bases). CDR3 size: 16 residues. The V end was cut by 7 bases, the J end by 2 bases, with 19 bases between. Germline-derived CDR1 and CDR2 are LNHDA and SQIVND (reference sequence). CDR3 DNA sequence: TGTGCCAGTAACCGGTTTTCGCGGGGCAACACAGATACGCAGTATTTT. Encoded protein: CASNRFSRGNTDTQYF. Looking up the rest from reference TRBV19 and TRBJ2-3 gives the full variable domain: DGGITQSPKYLFRKEGQNVTLSCEQNLNHDAMYWYRQDPGQGLRLIYYSQIVNDFQKGDIAEGYSVSREKKESFPLTVTSAQKNPTAFYLCASNRFSRGNTDTQYFGPGTRLTVL.

The J gene is TRBJ2-2, the V gene TRBV5-6, with TRBD2 identical over 13 bases. V lost 2 bases and J lost 6; bases outside the gene matches: 4. The CDR3 length is 16 residues. Germline CDR1 SGHDT, CDR2 YYEEEE. The CDR3 is CASSFGTSGKAGELFF. The DNA of the CDR3 is TGTGCCAGCAGCTTCGGGACTAGCGGGAAAGCCGGGGAGCTGTTTTTT.

V and J are TRBV6-5 and TRBJ2-7, with TRBD2 matching 11 bases. Germline lookup yields CDR1 MNHEY and CDR2 SVGAGI. There are 13 residues in the CDR3. V shed 10 bases and J 3 bases; nucleotides not matched to a gene: 5. The CDR3 spells CATSGTSGYEQYF. CDR3 DNA: TGTGCCACCTCCGGGACTAGCGGCTACGAGCAGTACTTC.

This chain connects TRBV19 to TRBJ2-1; D is possibly TRBD2 (6 bases). CDR3 length equals 18 residues. Trimming cost V 3 bases and J 1 base, with 19 bases left between them. Germline V lookup: CDR1 LNHDA, CDR2 SQIVND (reference sequence). The CDR3 loop reads CASSIVGGGTLSYNEQFF. The CDR3 DNA is TGTGCCAGTAGTATCGTGGGTGGGGGGACCCTTTCCTACAATGAGCAGTTCTTC.

About this clone itself: This specimen includes other DNA sequences encoding the same CDR3. The V and J genes are TRBV7-9 and TRBJ2-7, with D tentatively TRBD2 (6 bases). There are 13 residues in the CDR3. V lost 6 bases, J lost 1 base, and 10 bases lay in between. Germline CDR1 SEHNR, CDR2 FQNEAQ (reference sequence). DNA for the CDR3: TGTGCCAGCAGTTCCCGGGGGTCCTACGAGCAGTACTTC. As protein: CASSSRGSYEQYF.

This clone was found once. The CDR3 here is CASSPDGLQETQYF. The DNA of the CDR3 is TGTGCCAGCAGCCCCGACGGACTCCAAGAGACCCAGTACTTC. V is TRBV11-2 and J is TRBJ2-5; possible D gene TRBD2, 5 bases. Trimming removed 5 bases at V and 1 base at J, with 11 bases between. The CDR3 loop spans 14 amino acids. Germline-derived CDR1 and CDR2 are SGHAT and FQNNGV.